The subject of this entry is one T cell receptor (beta chain). The antigen remains undetermined. Germline CDR1 MNHEY, CDR2 SVGAGI. V lost 2 bases and J 3 bases, leaving 11 bases between the germline ends. The CDR3 contains 15 residues. This specimen comes from a study of long-term antiretroviral therapy in people with HIV. Whole-study results and caveats: HIV repertoires spanned narrower CDR3 length ranges than controls. Specimens of blood were obtained during 2004 to 2017, possibly under older ART regimens.

Participants living with HIV all received treatment in the United States. Sequencing used immunoSEQ v3.0 at survey level. Per-sample TRB depth target: 40,000-50,000 T-cell genomes. Clones were read by immunoSEQ multiplex PCR, and TCRdb kept only the in-frame ones, dropping some. Of tens of thousands of clones listed, about 79% are singletons. The chain couples TRBV6-5 to TRBJ2-1; perhaps D is TRBD1 or TRBD2 (5 bases each). This sequence was found in a young man with HIV. The sequencing used unsorted PBMCs, collected 0.7 years before starting antiretroviral therapy. The CDR3 is CASSYEGPGYNEQFF. CDR3 coding DNA: TGTGCCAGCAGTTACGAGGGGCCGGGCTACAATGAGCAGTTCTTC.